The clone carrying this TCR beta chain was found a few times. This sample is drawn from a study of metastatic and nonmetastatic thyroid tumors. No patient received treatment before thyroid surgery. TCRdb re-called the PCR reads through MiXCR. The sample lists about 40,000 clones, about a sixth seen once, with around 3.9% in the top ten. The CDR3 runs 13 residues. The V gene's germline CDR1 is MNHEY and CDR2 SMNVEV (reference sequence). The V and J ends lost 4 bases and 10 bases respectively, with 11 bases between them. The clonotype was recovered from a female donor with papillary thyroid cancer or a benign thyroid nodule (not recorded which). Some clones in this sample may be carry-over from other donors' samples. This chain uses TRBV27 with TRBJ1-6; D might be TRBD1 (6 bases). Sequenced material: blood. CDR3 nucleotide sequence: TGTGCCAGCAGTTGGACAGCCAACTCACCCCTCCACTTT. Encoded protein: CASSWTANSPLHF.